These 19 T cell receptor beta chains were all obtained from the same sample, sequenced in a study of blood T cells in healthy people across ages (dated by TCRdb to between 2014 and 2017). The receptor library was made with 5' RACE. Sequencing relied on an Illumina HiSeq 2500. The second PCR ran for roughly 6 to 11 cycles and used a J-beta primer mix along with a sample-barcoded 5' primer. TCRdb reprocessed the public reads (quality trimming at Q25 with fastp, clone calling with MiXCR) and kept in-frame beta chains. Records with the same CDR3 protein are collapsed into one entry carrying the most frequent genes and DNA. Present in this sample are more than 1 million distinct CDR3 sequences, 40% to 55% of which were seen just once. The ten biggest clones cover approximately 17% of the sample. The sequenced material came from blood. These receptors were obtained from a woman in her sixties or seventies in good health.

The rearrangement links TRBV6-2 or TRBV6-3 to TRBJ2-1; a possible D gene is TRBD2 (6 bases). The CDR3 runs 13 residues. Trimming cost V 3 bases and J 9 bases, with 12 bases left between them. Germline V gene data show CDR1 as MNHEY and CDR2 as SVGEGT. CDR3 sequence reads: CASSYSLAFEQFF. Written as DNA, the CDR3 is TGTGCCAGCAGTTATAGCCTAGCGTTTGAGCAGTTCTTC.

The chain links TRBV7-9 to TRBJ2-7; D is undetermined. The CDR3 sequence is 13 residues long. The V and J ends lost 5 bases and 2 bases respectively, with 10 bases between them. Germline V CDR1 and CDR2: SEHNR, FQNEAQ (reference sequence). The DNA for the CDR3 is TGTGCCAGCAGCACCTCAGTTCCCTACGAGCAGTACTTC. Protein sequence: CASSTSVPYEQYF. The whole variable domain, filled in from reference TRBV7-9 and TRBJ2-7, reads DTGVSQNPRHKITKRGQNVTFRCDPISEHNRLYWYRQTLGQGPEFLTYFQNEAQLEKSRLLSDRFSAERPKGSFSTLEIQRTEQGDSAMYLCASSTSVPYEQYFGPGTRLTVT.

This clonotype was recorded a few times. The rearrangement links TRBV10-2 to TRBJ2-1, with a possible D match to TRBD2 (6 bases). Trimming took 4 bases from V and 0 from J, leaving 22 bases between them. Germline V gene sequence: CDR1 WSHSY, CDR2 SAAADI. The CDR3 covers 19 residues. CDR3 sequence (DNA): TGCGCCAGCAGTGGAGCCCCCGGGTTGGCGGGACCCTCCTACAATGAGCAGTTCTTC. It codes for CASSGAPGLAGPSYNEQFF.

This clonotype was picked up a small number of times. The rearrangement joins TRBV7-9 to TRBJ2-1, with 8 bases identical to TRBD2. Germline V gene data show CDR1 as SEHNR and CDR2 as FQNEAQ (reference sequence). The junction had 9 bases not matched to a gene; V was cut back by 4 bases and J by 7 bases. The CDR3 loop spans 15 amino acids. DNA for the CDR3: TGTGCCAGCAGCTACCTAGCGGGTCAGAGGAATGAGCAGTTCTTC. The encoded protein is CASSYLAGQRNEQFF. The entire variable domain, with the rest obtained from reference TRBV7-9 and TRBJ2-1, is as follows: DTGVSQNPRHKITKRGQNVTFRCDPISEHNRLYWYRQTLGQGPEFLTYFQNEAQLEKSRLLSDRFSAERPKGSFSTLEIQRTEQGDSAMYLCASSYLAGQRNEQFFGPGTRLTVL.

The chain uses TRBV9 and TRBJ2-6; D may be TRBD1 (6 bases). Per germline, CDR1 SGDLS and CDR2 YYNGEE. The CDR3 loop spans 15 amino acids. V was clipped by 1 base and J by 4 bases, with 9 bases between them. The CDR3 region is CASSVTGFGANVLTF. The CDR3 nucleotides read TGTGCCAGCAGCGTAACAGGGTTCGGGGCCAACGTCCTGACTTTC.

The V gene is TRBV28, the J gene TRBJ1-2; tentatively, D is TRBD1 (5 bases). This CDR3 region has 13 residues. Germline CDR1 MDHEN, CDR2 SYDVKM. The V gene lost 6 bases and the J gene lost 8 bases, with 16 bases spanning the gap. CDR3 loop: CASSLGVIGGYTF. The CDR3 coding sequence is TGTGCCAGCAGCTTAGGGGTAATTGGAGGCTACACCTTC.

This clonotype appeared once. The rearrangement uses TRBV20-1 and TRBJ2-7; TRBD1 matches at 8 bases. J gave up 7 bases and V 3 bases, and 17 bases lay outside the gene matches. The CDR3 consists of 16 residues. Germline V CDR1 and CDR2: DFQATT, SNEGSKA (reference sequence). In DNA, the CDR3 is TGCAGTGCTAGGGTCGGGGCAGGGGGCTTGTACAATGAGCAGTACTTC. It codes for CSARVGAGGLYNEQYF.

The chain combines TRBV18 with TRBJ2-7, with TRBD2 matching 7 bases. From germline, CDR1 is KGHSH and CDR2 LQKENI. J gave up 9 bases and V 3 bases, and 11 bases lay outside the gene matches. The CDR3 totals 14 residues. CDR3 region: CASSPRGDGMGQYF. The CDR3, as DNA: TGTGCCAGCTCACCTCGGGGGGACGGGATGGGGCAGTACTTC.

The chain has TRBV6-5 and TRBJ2-7, with D maybe TRBD2 (6 bases). The CDR3 covers 19 residues. Per the germline V gene, CDR1 is MNHEY and CDR2 is SVGAGI. Between the trimmed V and J ends, which lost 2 bases and 0 bases, there was a span of 23 bases. The CDR3 here is CASSYTGLRGSESSYEQYF. CDR3 DNA: TGTGCCAGCAGTTACACCGGTTTGCGGGGATCCGAAAGCTCCTACGAGCAGTACTTC.

V is TRBV6-1 and J is TRBJ1-5; D perhaps matches TRBD1 (5 bases). Germline CDR1 is MNHNS and CDR2 is SASEGT. The length of the CDR3 is 15 residues. Between the trimmed V and J ends, which lost 4 bases and 0 bases, there was a span of 10 bases. The CDR3 reads CASSGWGNSNQPQHF. CDR3 nucleotides: TGTGCCAGCAGTGGTTGGGGGAATAGCAATCAGCCCCAGCATTTT.

This chain connects TRBV7-8 to TRBJ2-2; TRBD2 is a possible D gene (6 bases). This CDR3 is 15 amino acids long. V shed 2 bases and J shed 2 bases, with 9 bases lying between them. The germline V gene encodes CDR1 SGHVS and CDR2 FQNEAQ. CDR3 nucleotide sequence: TGTGCCAGCAGCTTACACGGGGGAAACACCGGGGAGCTGTTTTTT. This translates into CASSLHGGNTGELFF.

This chain links TRBV12-3 or TRBV12-4 with TRBJ1-1; D is unclear. This CDR3 comprises 12 residues. Trimming stripped 6 bases from V and 5 bases from J, with 10 bases between. The CDR3 sequence: CASSPLRTEAFF. As DNA, the CDR3 is TGTGCCAGCAGCCCTCTACGGACTGAAGCTTTCTTT.

This clonotype was observed a handful of times. The chain combines TRBV5-5 with TRBJ2-1; possibly TRBD2 for D (5 bases). The CDR3 is 16 residues long. Trimming removed 4 bases at V and 8 bases at J, with 22 bases between. Germline CDR1 and CDR2: SGHKS and YYEKEE (reference sequence). The CDR3 spells CASSMAGLGINDEQFF. CDR3 nucleotide sequence: TGTGCCAGCAGCATGGCGGGCTTAGGGATCAACGATGAGCAGTTCTTC.

This chain connects TRBV20-1 to TRBJ2-1; TRBD2 is a possible D gene (5 bases). Germline V gene data show CDR1 as DFQATT and CDR2 as SNEGSKA (reference sequence). The CDR3 has 15 amino acids. Trimming took off 6 bases at V and 7 bases at J, with 22 bases between the two ends. CDR3 region: CSAKGLAEVENEQFF. The CDR3 DNA sequence: TGCAGTGCCAAGGGCCTAGCCGAAGTGGAGAATGAGCAGTTCTTC.

The chain couples TRBV20-1 to TRBJ2-1, with D possibly TRBD2 on 6 matching bases. This CDR3 has 13 residues. Trimming left V 3 bases short and J 5 bases short, with 11 bases between. Germline lookup yields CDR1 DFQATT and CDR2 SNEGSKA (reference sequence). CDR3 in amino acids: CSARGRGNNEQFF. The CDR3 region has the DNA TGCAGTGCTAGGGGACGGGGGAACAATGAGCAGTTCTTC.

This clonotype was observed a handful of times. This chain joins TRBV27 and TRBJ2-1, with a possible D match to TRBD2 (5 bases). CDR3 length equals 14 residues. Deletions cut 7 bases from V and 7 bases from J, with 17 bases between. Germline CDR1 and CDR2: MNHEY and SMNVEV (reference sequence). CDR3 coding DNA: TGTGCCAGCACCTCCAACGGTCGGGGAAATGAGCAGTTCTTC. It encodes CASTSNGRGNEQFF.

This clonotype was seen more than once but under ten times. The CDR3 DNA is TGTGCCAGCAGTTTAGACGGACCCCCGGGCGAGCAGTACTTC. Amino acid sequence: CASSLDGPPGEQYF. V gene TRBV12-3 or TRBV12-4 combines with J gene TRBJ2-7; D gene ambiguous. The CDR3 is 14 residues long. V dropped 1 base and J dropped 6 bases, with 13 bases sitting between them.

The V gene is TRBV7-9, the J gene TRBJ1-1; 10 bases align to TRBD1. CDR1 and CDR2 (germline): SEHNR, FQNEAQ (reference sequence). The CDR3 runs to 14 residues. Losses at the gene ends were 4 bases for V and 3 bases for J; bases not matched to a gene: 2. The CDR3 loop is CASSSGQGDTEAFF. Here the CDR3 DNA reads TGTGCCAGCAGCTCCGGACAGGGGGACACTGAAGCTTTCTTT.

In regard to this clonotype: Since no conserved phenylalanine or tryptophan closes the CDR3, a read error is the likely cause. V is TRBV29-1 and J is TRBJ2-5, with TRBD1 as a possible D gene (5 bases). The CDR3 consists of 14 residues. V lost 7 bases, J lost 4 bases, and 19 bases lay in between. Germline lookup yields CDR1 SQVTM and CDR2 ANQGSEA. This CDR3 is CSGSPSGLAETQYL. CDR3 DNA: TGCAGCGGTTCCCCTTCAGGGCTGGCAGAGACCCAGTACTTA.